This T cell receptor (beta chain) was recorded in a study of blood T cell repertoires in COVID-19. Whole-study context: Some COVID-19 samples were acute and others convalescent; all came from the United States, Italy and Spain. PBMCs, B-cell-depleted T cells, or T cells provided the cDNA or gDNA that made up the material.

The germline V gene encodes CDR1 SGHNT and CDR2 YYREEE (reference sequence). V lost 1 base and J lost 10, with 21 bases in between. The CDR3 consists of 16 residues. In the original workflow: Amplifying reference gene primers gave estimates of nucleated cell counts. Data came from immunoSEQ multiplex PCR; TCRdb stores just in-frame clones and leaves some out. That table supplies the V and J calls and clone size; D and trimming were determined from the DNA. The data show some 190,000 clones, more than 75% seen once. Enrollment of patients from Seattle took place during active infection, with longitudinal follow-up.

V usage is TRBV5-4 and J usage is TRBJ2-1; perhaps TRBD2 as D (6 bases). The receptor's source is a person aged 70 to 85 with COVID-19, enrolled during active disease. Material for sequencing was peripheral blood. CDR3 amino acids: CASSLSLAGTHREQFF. CDR3 DNA: TGTGCCAGCAGCTTGAGTCTGGCGGGAACTCACCGGGAGCAGTTCTTC.